A single sample is the source of the 11 T cell receptor beta chains below, sequenced in a study of post-analysis software for immune sequencing data. Unique molecular identifiers had been added to the TCR beta cDNA libraries. TCRdb used MiXCR to reprocess the PCR reads, holding one entry per CDR3 protein. The table lists about 820,000 distinct CDR3 sequences, under 70% of them singletons. Antigens of these TCRs are unknown. Whole-study results and caveats: TRBV5-6, TRBV5-1 and TRBV20-1 belonged to a set of roughly five TRBV segments that were more frequent in patients than controls.

The sequencing input was blood. These receptors were taken from a girl aged 10-17 years with multiple sclerosis.

The chain recombines TRBV5-1 with TRBJ2-3, with D possibly matching TRBD1 (5 bases). This CDR3 is built from 15 residues. The germline V gene encodes CDR1 SGHRS and CDR2 YFSETQ. The germline V and J ends were trimmed by 7 bases and 1 base, with 16 bases remaining between them. The CDR3 is CASFPSFRGTDTQYF. The CDR3 region has the DNA TGCGCCAGCTTCCCCTCGTTCAGGGGCACAGATACGCAGTATTTT. The full variable domain, with the rest looked up from reference TRBV5-1 and TRBJ2-3, is KAGVTQTPRYLIKTRGQQVTLSCSPISGHRSVSWYQQTPGQGLQFLFEYFSETQRNKGNFPGRFSGRQFSNSRSEMNVSTLELGDSALYLCASFPSFRGTDTQYFGPGTRLTVL.

The genes are TRBV5-1 and TRBJ1-5, with TRBD1 matching over 10 bases. V shed 4 bases and J 5 bases; nucleotides not matched to a gene: 6. Per germline, CDR1 SGHRS and CDR2 YFSETQ. The CDR3 contains 15 residues. In nucleotides, the CDR3 is TGCGCCAGCAGCCCCGGACAGGGGGGACATCAGCCCCAGCATTTT. Protein: CASSPGQGGHQPQHF.

The rearrangement links TRBV6-6 to TRBJ2-5, with no clear D. Germline V CDR1 and CDR2: MNHNY, SVGAGI (reference sequence). The V end was cut by 4 bases, the J end by 1 base, with 19 bases between. The CDR3 extends over 17 amino acids. The chain's CDR3 is CASSLWVGRDFQETQYF. CDR3 nucleotide sequence: TGTGCCAGCAGTTTATGGGTGGGCAGAGACTTCCAAGAGACCCAGTACTTC.

This chain links TRBV6-5 with TRBJ2-1; weak D call: TRBD1 (5 bases). Germline CDR1 is MNHEY and CDR2 is SVGAGI. This CDR3 comprises 16 residues. Trimming took off 2 bases at V and 2 bases at J, with 13 bases between the two ends. CDR3: CASSYGAPAPYNEQFF. The DNA of the CDR3 is TGTGCCAGCAGTTACGGGGCGCCGGCCCCCTACAATGAGCAGTTCTTC.

The CDR3 reads CASSLWSGEYNEQFF. CDR3 bases: TGTGCCAGCAGTTTATGGAGCGGGGAATACAATGAGCAGTTCTTC. The chain is built from TRBV12-3 or TRBV12-4 and TRBJ2-1; 7 positions match TRBD2. This CDR3 spans 15 amino acids. The V segment lost 2 bases and the J segment 4 bases; nucleotides outside the gene matches: 5.

A remark on this clonotype: An end of the junction does not agree with germline; a read error may underlie this. V and J are TRBV9 and TRBJ2-5; TRBD2 matches 7 bases. Germline V CDR1 and CDR2: SGDLS, YYNGEE. The CDR3 covers 16 residues. The CDR3 DNA is TGTGCCGGCAGCGTTTCCGGGGCCTCCGGGGGGGAGACCCAGTACTTC. Translating it yields CAGSVSGASGGETQYF.

This clonotype occurred a few times. The chain joins TRBV10-3 to TRBJ2-2; D may be TRBD1 or TRBD2 (7 bases each). Germline loops: CDR1 ENHRY, CDR2 SYGVKD. This CDR3 is 14 amino acids long. Deletions cut 7 bases from V and 7 bases from J, with 16 bases between. The CDR3, as DNA: TGTGCCATCACCGACAGGGTAGCGGGCGGGGAGCTGTTTTTT. This gives the protein CAITDRVAGGELFF.

The gene calls are TRBV20-1 and TRBJ2-7; maybe TRBD2 (6 bases). Trimming cost V 1 base and J 3 bases, with 13 bases left between them. Germline-derived CDR1 and CDR2 are DFQATT and SNEGSKA (reference sequence). The length of the CDR3 is 14 residues. As DNA, the CDR3 is TGCAGTGCTAGAGTCTCGGGAGCCCACTACGAGCAGTACTTC. Translated, it gives CSARVSGAHYEQYF.

This clonotype turned up a few times. The chain carries TRBV5-1 and TRBJ2-7; perhaps TRBD2 as D (6 bases). CDR1 is SGHRS and CDR2 is YFSETQ in the germline V gene. Trimming left V 1 base short and J 6 bases short, with 17 bases between. The CDR3 sequence is 15 residues long. This CDR3 reads CASSLPGDPKTEQYF. The CDR3 coding sequence is TGCGCCAGCAGCTTGCCGGGGGACCCCAAGACCGAGCAGTACTTC.

The rearrangement uses TRBV12-5 and TRBJ1-5; weak D call: TRBD1 (6 bases). Germline V gene lookup returns CDR1 LGHNT and CDR2 FRNRAP. CDR3 length: 13 residues. Trimming took 5 bases from V and 6 from J, leaving 11 bases between them. In nucleotides, the CDR3 is TGTGCTAGTGGTCCGGACAGCCTTCAGCCCCAGCATTTT. Translating gives CASGPDSLQPQHF.

The V call is TRBV20-1, the J call TRBJ2-7; no clear D gene. The CDR3 is made up of 16 amino acids. Trimming cost V 0 bases and J 2 bases, with 17 bases left between them. Germline V gene data show CDR1 as DFQATT and CDR2 as SNEGSKA (reference sequence). In DNA form, the CDR3 reads TGCAGTGCTAGAGAGGTACAGCTAAAACCTCCCTACGAGCAGTACTTC. Translation gives CSAREVQLKPPYEQYF.